These 19 T cell receptor beta chains were sequenced from one sample in a study of regulatory T cells in long-lasting Graves disease. Time point given: persistent/refractory GD, antithyroid drugs over 5 years with positive TRAb. Isolated PBMC RNA provided the starting material for the TCR library. Relying on iRepertoire HTBI primers and Arm-PCR of CDR3 regions, the team built TCR beta libraries. TCRdb redid the calling of the multiplex PCR reads with MiXCR, one entry per CDR3 protein. The table has roughly 400,000 distinct CDR3 sequences, around 23% seen once. The sample in question was peripheral blood mononuclear cells (PBMCs), obtained when the disease was refractory, from a patient treated with antithyroid drugs. The receptors shown here come from a female donor with Graves disease.

The gene calls are TRBV20-1 and TRBJ1-3; perhaps TRBD1 as D (6 bases). Trimming left V 3 bases short and J 4 bases short, with 25 bases between. Germline-derived CDR1 and CDR2 are DFQATT and SNEGSKA (reference sequence). The CDR3 extends over 18 amino acids. CDR3 DNA: TGCAGTGCTAGGGGGGGGGCAGGGCTCGGGGCGCGCGGAAACACCATATATTTT. It specifies CSARGGAGLGARGNTIYF.

This clonotype has only a few counts. The V call is TRBV5-6, the J call TRBJ1-3; D is unresolved. Germline loops: CDR1 SGHDT, CDR2 YYEEEE. The V end lost 3 bases, the J end lost 0 bases, and 13 bases lay between the germline ends. The length of the CDR3 is 16 residues. The chain's CDR3 is CASSWQSTASGNTIYF. Here the CDR3 DNA reads TGTGCCAGCAGCTGGCAGAGCACTGCCTCTGGAAACACCATATATTTT.

The chain couples TRBV4-1 to TRBJ2-7; a weak D match, TRBD2 (5 bases). CDR1 is MGHRA and CDR2 is YSYEKL in the germline V gene. The CDR3 is 17 residues long. The V end lost 1 base, the J end lost 1 base, and 17 bases lay between the germline ends. In DNA form, the CDR3 reads TGCGCCAGCAGCCAAGGCCCTCTCCGGGATAGGTCCTACGAGCAGTACTTC. It encodes CASSQGPLRDRSYEQYF.

This clonotype was seen at least ten times. The chain employs TRBV29-1 and TRBJ2-7; 8 nucleotides match TRBD2. V shed 4 bases, J shed 6 bases, and the junction held 8 bases outside the gene matches. Germline lookup yields CDR1 SQVTM and CDR2 ANQGSEA. CDR3 length equals 13 residues. CDR3 in DNA: TGCAGCGTTGTCCGGACTAGCAGCAGCGAGCAGTACTTC. This translates into CSVVRTSSSEQYF.

In this sample, this clonotype turned up many times. The CDR3 nucleotides are TGTGCCAGCAGCTCCCTGCTAGCGGGAGCCTACGAGCAGTACTTC. Translated, it gives CASSSLLAGAYEQYF. The genes are TRBV7-9 and TRBJ2-7, with 10 positions matching TRBD2. The CDR3 consists of 15 residues. Germline CDR1 SEHNR, CDR2 FQNEAQ (reference sequence). Trimming at V came to 4 bases and at J to 2 bases, leaving 5 bases not matched to a gene.

About this clonotype itself: Being one base from a much bigger clone, this may be a read error. V usage is TRBV19 and J usage is TRBJ2-5; D unresolved. The CDR3 runs 13 residues. From germline, CDR1 is LNHDA and CDR2 SQIVND (reference sequence). CDR3 bases: TGTGCCAGCAGCTCGAACCCCCCTGAGACCCAGTGCTTC. Residues: CASSSNPPETQCF.

This chain connects TRBV29-1 to TRBJ2-1; TRBD2 matches at 7 bases. The CDR3 loop spans 13 amino acids. V lost 4 bases, J lost 4 bases, and 4 bases stayed unmatched. Germline V CDR1 and CDR2: SQVTM, ANQGSEA. CDR3 amino acids: CSVGSSGYNEQFF. The CDR3 coding sequence is TGCAGCGTTGGGTCTAGCGGATACAATGAGCAGTTCTTC.

The sample holds many counts of this clonotype. The rearrangement joins TRBV7-8 to TRBJ2-5; perhaps TRBD1 as D (6 bases). Germline V gives CDR1 SGHVS, CDR2 FQNEAQ. The ends were cut back, 5 bases at V and 2 bases at J, with 9 bases in the middle. This CDR3 comprises 13 residues. The CDR3 loop reads CASSRDIQETQYF. DNA of the CDR3: TGTGCCAGCAGCCGGGACATACAAGAGACCCAGTACTTC.

Details on this clonotype: Just one base apart from a much larger clone, this may be a read error. The genes are TRBV20-1 and TRBJ1-1; maybe TRBD1 (6 bases). The CDR3 totals 16 residues. In germline, CDR1 is DFQATT, CDR2 SNEGSKA (reference sequence). The CDR3 DNA is TGCAGTGCCCCAGAAGGGACACTTTACATGAACACTGAATCTTTCTTT. This sequence encodes CSAPEGTLYMNTESFF.

The rearrangement links TRBV28 to TRBJ2-5; no clear D gene. The CDR3 is 13 amino acids. CDR1 and CDR2 from the germline V gene are MDHEN and SYDVKM. V dropped 6 bases and J dropped 5 bases, with 13 bases sitting between them. CDR3 nucleotide sequence: TGTGCCAGCAGCCCCCCCCGGTTTGAGACCCAGTACTTC. This encodes CASSPPRFETQYF.

V is TRBV12-3 or TRBV12-4 and J is TRBJ2-1; 9 positions agree with TRBD2. V was pared by 5 bases and J by 4 bases, with 12 bases of the junction left unmatched. The CDR3 length is 17 residues. This CDR3 is CASSPPPRTSAYNEQFF. The DNA of the CDR3 is TGTGCCAGCAGTCCCCCCCCCCGGACTAGCGCTTACAATGAGCAGTTCTTC.

The rearrangement uses TRBV5-1 and TRBJ1-1; 8 nucleotides agree with TRBD1. Trimming took 0 bases from V and 5 from J; bases not matched to a gene: 12. The CDR3 runs to 17 residues. Looked up from germline, CDR1 is SGHRS and CDR2 is YFSETQ. Written as DNA, the CDR3 is TGCGCCAGCAGCTTGGTCGGACAGGGAGGATCTGGGACTGAAGCTTTCTTT. Translating it yields CASSLVGQGGSGTEAFF.

The J gene is TRBJ1-2, the V gene TRBV13; TRBD1 matches 7 bases. Trimming took 4 bases from V and 8 from J; bases not matched to a gene: 10. The CDR3 is made up of 14 amino acids. Germline V gene data show CDR1 as PRHDT and CDR2 as FYEKMQ (reference sequence). The DNA for the CDR3 is TGTGCCAGCAGCTCGCCCGGACAGGTGGTGGGCTACACCTTC. This sequence encodes CASSSPGQVVGYTF.

This sequence joins TRBV11-3 and TRBJ2-7; the D gene is possibly TRBD1 (6 bases). This CDR3 contains 15 residues. Germline V gene sequence: CDR1 SGHNT, CDR2 YENEEA. Trimming removed 2 bases from V and 2 bases from J, with 13 bases in between. The CDR3 here is CASSLTRGPPYEQYF. DNA for the CDR3: TGTGCCAGCAGCTTAACCAGGGGCCCTCCCTACGAGCAGTACTTC. Using reference TRBV11-3 and TRBJ2-7 for the parts outside the CDR3, the full variable domain is EAGVVQSPRYKIIEKKQPVAFWCNPISGHNTLYWYLQNLGQGPELLIRYENEEAVDDSQLPKDRFSAERLKGVDSTLKIQPAELGDSAVYLCASSLTRGPPYEQYFGPGTRLTVT.

In its sample, this clonotype was seen a few times. Compared with germline, one end of the junction differs, possibly owing to a read error. This chain connects TRBV5-1 to TRBJ2-7; the D call may be TRBD1 or TRBD2 (7 bases each). CDR3 size: 15 residues. Germline V lookup: CDR1 SGHRS, CDR2 YFSETQ. CDR3 residues: CASRGGALPSWEQYF. DNA of the CDR3: TGCGCGAGCAGGGGGGGCGCACTTCCGTCGTGGGAGCAGTACTTC.

This clonotype was observed a handful of times. One end of the junction fails to match germline, which may point to a read error. The chain is built from TRBV11-2 and TRBJ2-5; D is unresolved. In germline, CDR1 is SGHAT, CDR2 FQNNGV. This CDR3 comprises 11 residues. The CDR3 spells CASSLGPHSNF. CDR3 DNA: TGTGCCAGCAGCTTAGGCCCACACTCGAACTTC.

This clonotype came up many times. V usage is TRBV20-1 and J usage is TRBJ1-1; D is possibly TRBD1 (6 bases). The CDR3 sequence is 13 residues long. Germline CDR1 reads DFQATT; CDR2 reads SNEGSKA (reference sequence). The V and J ends lost 2 bases and 1 base respectively, with 8 bases between them. The CDR3 DNA sequence: TGCAGTGCTAGAACGGACAGGAACACTGAAGCTTTCTTT. Protein product: CSARTDRNTEAFF.

This clonotype occurred a few times. The DNA for the CDR3 is TGCGCCAGCAGCTTTTCCGAGTACACTGAAGCTTTCTTT. Its protein is CASSFSEYTEAFF. The chain carries TRBV5-1 and TRBJ1-1; no reliable D call. CDR1 is SGHRS, CDR2 YFSETQ, per germline. The V end was cut by 2 bases, the J end by 3 bases, with 8 bases between. This CDR3 comprises 13 residues.

This clonotype was counted at least ten times. The chain recombines TRBV5-1 with TRBJ2-2; 14 positions match TRBD2. This CDR3 contains 18 residues. Trimming cost V 5 bases and J 1 base; bases outside gene matches: 7. CDR1 and CDR2 (germline): SGHRS, YFSETQ. CDR3 loop: CASRAGLAGVGNTGELFF. CDR3 DNA sequence: TGCGCCAGCAGAGCGGGACTAGCGGGAGTCGGGAACACCGGGGAGCTGTTTTTT.